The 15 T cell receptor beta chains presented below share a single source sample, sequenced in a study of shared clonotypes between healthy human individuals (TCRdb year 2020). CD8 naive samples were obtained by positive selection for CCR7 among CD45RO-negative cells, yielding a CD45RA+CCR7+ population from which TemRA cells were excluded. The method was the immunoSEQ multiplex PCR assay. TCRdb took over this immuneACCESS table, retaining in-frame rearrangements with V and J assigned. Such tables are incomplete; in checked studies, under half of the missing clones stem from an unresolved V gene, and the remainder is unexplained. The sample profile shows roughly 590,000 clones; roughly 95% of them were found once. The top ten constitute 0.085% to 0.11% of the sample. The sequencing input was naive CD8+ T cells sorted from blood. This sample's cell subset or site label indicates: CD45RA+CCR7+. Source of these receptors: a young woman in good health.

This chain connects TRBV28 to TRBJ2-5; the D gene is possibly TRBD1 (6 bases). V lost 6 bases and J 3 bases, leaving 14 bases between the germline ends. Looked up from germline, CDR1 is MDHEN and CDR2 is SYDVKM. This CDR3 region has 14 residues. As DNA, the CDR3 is TGTGCCAGCAGCCCCCCGGCAGGGGAAGAGACCCAGTACTTC. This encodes CASSPPAGEETQYF.

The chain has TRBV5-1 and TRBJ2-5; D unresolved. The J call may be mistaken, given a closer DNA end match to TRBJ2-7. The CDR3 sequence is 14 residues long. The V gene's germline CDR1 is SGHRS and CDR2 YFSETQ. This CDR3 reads CASSPGSGTYEQYF. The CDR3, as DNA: TGCGCCAGCAGCCCCGGCTCCGGTACCTACGAGCAGTACTTC.

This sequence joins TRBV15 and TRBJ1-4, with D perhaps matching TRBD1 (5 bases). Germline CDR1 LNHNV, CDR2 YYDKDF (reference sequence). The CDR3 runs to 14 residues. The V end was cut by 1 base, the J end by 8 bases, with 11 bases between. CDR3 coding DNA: TGTGCCACCAGCAGAGGAGGGTCAGGGGAAAAACTGTTTTTT. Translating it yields CATSRGGSGEKLFF. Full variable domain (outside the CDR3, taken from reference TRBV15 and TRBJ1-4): DAMVIQNPRYQVTQFGKPVTLSCSQTLNHNVMYWYQQKSSQAPKLLFHYYDKDFNNEADTPDNFQSRRPNTSFCFLDIRSPGLGDTAMYLCATSRGGSGEKLFFGSGTQLSVL.

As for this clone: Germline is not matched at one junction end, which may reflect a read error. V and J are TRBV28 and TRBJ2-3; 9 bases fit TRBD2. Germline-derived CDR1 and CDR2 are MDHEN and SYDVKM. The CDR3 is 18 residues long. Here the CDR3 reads CASSLAAAMGTSTDTRYF. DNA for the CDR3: TGTGCCAGCAGTTTAGCGGCGGCCATGGGGACTAGCACAGATACGCGGTATTTT.

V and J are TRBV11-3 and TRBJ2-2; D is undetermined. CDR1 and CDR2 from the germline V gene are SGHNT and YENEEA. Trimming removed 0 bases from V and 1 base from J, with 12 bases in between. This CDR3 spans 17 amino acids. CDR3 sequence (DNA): TGTGCCAGCAGCTTAGATCCCGGTAGCATGAACACCGGGGAGCTGTTTTTT. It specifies CASSLDPGSMNTGELFF.

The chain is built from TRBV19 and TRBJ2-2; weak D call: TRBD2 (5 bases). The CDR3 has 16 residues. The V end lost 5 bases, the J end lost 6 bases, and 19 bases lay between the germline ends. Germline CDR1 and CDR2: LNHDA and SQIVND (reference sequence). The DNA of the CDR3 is TGTGCCAGTAGTTCAACACCGGGGTTAGGCGCCGGGGAGCTGTTTTTT. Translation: CASSSTPGLGAGELFF. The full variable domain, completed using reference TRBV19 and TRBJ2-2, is DGGITQSPKYLFRKEGQNVTLSCEQNLNHDAMYWYRQDPGQGLRLIYYSQIVNDFQKGDIAEGYSVSREKKESFPLTVTSAQKNPTAFYLCASSSTPGLGAGELFFGEGSRLTVL.

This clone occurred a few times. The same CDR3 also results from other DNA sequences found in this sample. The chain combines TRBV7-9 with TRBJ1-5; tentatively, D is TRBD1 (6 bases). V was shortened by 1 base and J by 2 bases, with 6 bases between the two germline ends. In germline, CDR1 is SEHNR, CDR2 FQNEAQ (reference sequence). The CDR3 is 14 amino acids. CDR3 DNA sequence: TGTGCCAGCAGCTTAGGACAGGGCAATCAGCCCCAGCATTTT. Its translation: CASSLGQGNQPQHF.

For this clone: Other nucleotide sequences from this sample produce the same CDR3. The CDR3: CASSWDRNTGELFF. The CDR3, as DNA: TGTGCCAGCAGCTGGGACAGGAACACCGGGGAGCTGTTTTTT. J is TRBJ2-2 and V is TRBV13; 7 bases are a match to TRBD1. The germline gives CDR1 PRHDT, CDR2 FYEKMQ (reference sequence). The CDR3 loop spans 14 amino acids. J gave up 1 base and V 4 bases, and 0 bases lay outside the gene matches.

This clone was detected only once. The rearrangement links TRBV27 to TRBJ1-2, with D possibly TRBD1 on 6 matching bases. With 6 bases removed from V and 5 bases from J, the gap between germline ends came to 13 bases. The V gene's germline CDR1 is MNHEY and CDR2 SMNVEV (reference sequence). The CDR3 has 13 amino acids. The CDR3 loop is CASSKTQGYGYTF. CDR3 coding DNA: TGTGCCAGCAGCAAAACTCAGGGGTATGGCTACACCTTC.

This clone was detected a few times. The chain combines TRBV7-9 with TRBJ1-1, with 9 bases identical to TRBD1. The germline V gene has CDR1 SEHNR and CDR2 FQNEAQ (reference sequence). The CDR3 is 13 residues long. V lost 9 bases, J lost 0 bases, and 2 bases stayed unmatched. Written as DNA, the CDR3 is TGTGCCAGTAACAGGGGGCTGAACACTGAAGCTTTCTTT. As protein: CASNRGLNTEAFF.

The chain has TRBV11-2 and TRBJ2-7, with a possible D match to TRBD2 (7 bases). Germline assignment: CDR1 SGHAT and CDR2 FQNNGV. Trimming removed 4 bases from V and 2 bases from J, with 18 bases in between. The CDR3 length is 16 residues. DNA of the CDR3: TGTGCCAGCAGCTGGGGGGGGGCGGGCCCCCCCTACGAGCAGTACTTC. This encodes CASSWGGAGPPYEQYF.

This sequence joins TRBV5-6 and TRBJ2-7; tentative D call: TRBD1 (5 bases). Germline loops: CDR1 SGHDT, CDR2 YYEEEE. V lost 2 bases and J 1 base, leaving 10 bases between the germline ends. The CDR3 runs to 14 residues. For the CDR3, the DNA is TGTGCCAGCAGCTTCTCGGACACTTCCTACGAGCAGTACTTC. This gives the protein CASSFSDTSYEQYF.

CDR3 residues: CASSVSGVSNQPQHF. DNA of the CDR3: TGTGCCAGCAGTGTAAGCGGGGTTAGCAATCAGCCCCAGCATTTT. The rearrangement joins TRBV27 to TRBJ1-5; D not resolved. V lost 5 bases and J lost 0, with 11 bases in between. CDR3 size: 15 residues. Germline CDR1 reads MNHEY; CDR2 reads SMNVEV (reference sequence).

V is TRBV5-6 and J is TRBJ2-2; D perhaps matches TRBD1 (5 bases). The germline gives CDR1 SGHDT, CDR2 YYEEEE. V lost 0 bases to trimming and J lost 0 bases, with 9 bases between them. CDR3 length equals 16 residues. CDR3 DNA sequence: TGTGCCAGCAGCTTGGCGAGGACAACGAACACCGGGGAGCTGTTTTTT. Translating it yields CASSLARTTNTGELFF.

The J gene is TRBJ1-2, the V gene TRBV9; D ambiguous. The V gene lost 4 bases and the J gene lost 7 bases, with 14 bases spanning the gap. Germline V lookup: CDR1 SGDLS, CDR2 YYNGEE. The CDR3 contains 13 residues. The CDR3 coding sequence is TGTGCCAGCAGCACGGGAGTCATGAGTGGCTACACCTTC. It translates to CASSTGVMSGYTF.